The TCR beta chain under discussion was sequenced for a study of blood T cell repertoires in COVID-19. The ends were cut back, 3 bases at V and 7 bases at J, with 10 bases in the middle. There are 13 residues in the CDR3. Germline V CDR1 and CDR2: SGHVS, FNYEAQ. The assay was immunoSEQ multiplex PCR, and TCRdb's table has in-frame clones only and misses some. In the table there are about 220,000 clones, 86% of which are singletons. The material sequenced was PBMCs or T cells enriched from blood (not recorded which). The sequence came from a woman between 40 and 55 years old with acute COVID-19. The chain joins TRBV7-6 to TRBJ1-5; D perhaps matches TRBD1 (5 bases). The CDR3 sequence: CASSLNQGQPQHF. DNA for the CDR3: TGTGCCAGCAGCTTGAATCAGGGACAGCCCCAGCATTTT.